This T cell receptor beta chain emerged from a study of shared clonotypes between healthy human individuals. Study overall: Each donor contributed plates that comprised three CD4 naive, three CD4 memory, two CD8 naive and one CD8 memory.

Investigators spread the genomic DNA of each subset evenly over several immunoSEQ plates. Replicate PCRs from sorted subsets contained 200 ng DNA, which is around 30,000 T cell genomes. Clones were read by immunoSEQ multiplex PCR, and TCRdb kept only the in-frame ones, dropping some. The table includes fewer than 1.6 million clones, around 98.5% detected once. Caucasian adults residing in Nashville, Tennessee made up all the donors. The CDR3 runs to 20 residues. The chain joins TRBV21-1 to TRBJ1-5; TRBD1, the table's D call, was not compared with the DNA. TRBV21-1 is recorded as a pseudogene. The TCR sequence derives from a man under 40 in good health. Sequencing was done on a sample of naive CD4+ T cells sorted from blood. Specified subset: CD45RA+ positively selected. CDR3 DNA sequence: TGTGCCAGCAGCCCACATTCGGGTTTTGCATTGGACAGTAGCAATCAGCCCCAGCATTTT. It is translated as CASSPHSGFALDSSNQPQHF.